These 13 T cell receptor beta chains came from one sample sequenced in a study of shared clonotypes between healthy human individuals. TCRdb keeps only in-frame clones here, not all; method: immunoSEQ multiplex PCR. This table has 2 million to 2.5 million clones, 85% to 95% appearing once. Sequenced: naive CD4+ T cells from PBMCs. Documented subset: CD45RA+ positively selected. These receptors were collected from a man aged 18 to 30 in good health. Some clones in this sample may be carry-over from other donors' samples.

The chain couples TRBV4-3 to TRBJ2-5, with TRBD2 matching 10 bases. Trimming took 1 base from V and 5 from J; bases not matched to a gene: 10. CDR1 and CDR2 from the germline V gene are LGHNA and YSLEER. This CDR3 is built from 17 residues. The CDR3 loop reads CASSQGGSGRARETQYF. The CDR3 coding sequence is TGCGCCAGCAGCCAAGGGGGGAGCGGGAGGGCCCGGGAGACCCAGTACTTC.

This clone was counted once. The V and J genes are TRBV5-1 and TRBJ2-7; no definite D call. V was trimmed by 0 bases and J by 1 base, leaving 11 bases between them. The CDR3 has 15 residues. The germline gives CDR1 SGHRS, CDR2 YFSETQ. CDR3 amino acids: CASSLDPVVSYEQYF. DNA for the CDR3: TGCGCCAGCAGCTTGGACCCAGTAGTATCCTACGAGCAGTACTTC.

This rearrangement joins TRBV27 to TRBJ2-7, with D tentatively TRBD1 or TRBD2 (6 bases each). Trimming took 0 bases from V and 6 from J, leaving 15 bases between them. Per germline, CDR1 MNHEY and CDR2 SMNVEV (reference sequence). This CDR3 comprises 15 residues. CDR3 in DNA: TGTGCCAGCAGTTTATCGTGGGGGGCGAAAAGCGAGCAGTACTTC. This gives the protein CASSLSWGAKSEQYF.

The chain links TRBV5-8 to TRBJ1-1; a possible D gene is TRBD1 (5 bases). Between the trimmed V and J ends, which lost 0 bases and 7 bases, there was a span of 13 bases. This CDR3 is 14 amino acids long. Germline V gene sequence: CDR1 SGHTS, CDR2 YDEGEE. CDR3 DNA: TGTGCCAGCAGCTTGGGTGTCAGGGAGGTTGAAGCTTTCTTT. This translates into CASSLGVREVEAFF.

The gene calls are TRBV11-2 and TRBJ2-1, with D possibly being TRBD1 or TRBD2 (5 bases each). CDR3 length: 15 residues. Germline CDR1 reads SGHAT; CDR2 reads FQNNGV. Trimming cost V 4 bases and J 7 bases, with 17 bases left between them. The CDR3 bases are TGTGCCAGCAGCTCCCGGGGCCCCGGGGCGAATGAGCAGTTCTTC. This encodes CASSSRGPGANEQFF.

The chain recombines TRBV7-9 with TRBJ2-2; D may be TRBD2 (5 bases). The CDR3 loop spans 15 amino acids. The ends were cut back, 7 bases at V and 7 bases at J, with 19 bases in the middle. CDR1 is SEHNR, CDR2 FQNEAQ, per germline (reference sequence). CDR3 protein: CASTTPRVMVGELFF. In nucleotides, the CDR3 is TGTGCCAGCACGACACCGAGGGTTATGGTCGGGGAGCTGTTTTTT.

The chain links TRBV13 to TRBJ2-3; 7 nucleotides match TRBD2. The CDR3 is 16 residues long. V lost 6 bases, J lost 0 bases, and 9 bases stayed unmatched. In germline, CDR1 is PRHDT, CDR2 FYEKMQ (reference sequence). The CDR3, as DNA: TGTGCCAGCAGGGGGACCGGGAGGCCTAGCACAGATACGCAGTATTTT. This sequence encodes CASRGTGRPSTDTQYF.

This clone was detected a few times. V gene TRBV19 combines with J gene TRBJ2-7; a weak D match, TRBD2 (6 bases). V dropped 5 bases and J dropped 3 bases, with 14 bases sitting between them. This CDR3 spans 14 amino acids. Per the germline V gene, CDR1 is LNHDA and CDR2 is SQIVND (reference sequence). This CDR3 is CASSAGPQSYEQYF. The CDR3 nucleotides are TGTGCCAGTAGTGCGGGACCCCAAAGCTACGAGCAGTACTTC.

The gene calls are TRBV6-5 and TRBJ1-1; D unresolved. The CDR3 covers 12 residues. Germline CDR1 is MNHEY and CDR2 is SVGAGI. V gave up 11 bases and J gave up 4 bases, with 14 bases separating them. Here the CDR3 reads CAAHRYGTEAFF. The CDR3 coding sequence is TGTGCCGCCCACCGCTACGGCACTGAAGCTTTCTTT.

This chain uses TRBV4-3 with TRBJ2-1; weak D call: TRBD2 (6 bases). This CDR3 spans 15 amino acids. In germline, CDR1 is LGHNA, CDR2 YSLEER. Trimming cost V 2 bases and J 2 bases, with 10 bases left between them. The chain's CDR3 is CASSQWLAPYNEQFF. The CDR3 DNA sequence: TGCGCCAGCAGCCAATGGCTAGCGCCCTACAATGAGCAGTTCTTC.

The CDR3 DNA reads as TGTGCCAGCAGCCCGGACAGGGTGGTTCAGCCCCAGCATTTT. Amino acids: CASSPDRVVQPQHF. The chain couples TRBV27 to TRBJ1-5; the match to TRBD1 covers 8 bases. This CDR3 is 14 amino acids long. The germline CDR1 and CDR2 sequences are MNHEY and SMNVEV (reference sequence). J gave up 6 bases and V 6 bases, and 7 bases lay outside the gene matches.

DNA of the CDR3: TGCGCCAGCAGCAACTCCAGGGGGCATGAGCAGTTCTTC. This translates into CASSNSRGHEQFF. J is TRBJ2-1 and V is TRBV5-1; 8 positions match TRBD1. The germline gives CDR1 SGHRS, CDR2 YFSETQ. Trimming removed 4 bases from V and 8 bases from J; junction bases left unmatched: 5. This CDR3 contains 13 residues.

The V and J genes are TRBV6-6 and TRBJ2-3, with a weak D call TRBD2 (6 bases). The CDR3 spans 11 residues. Germline V gives CDR1 MNHNY, CDR2 SVGAGI (reference sequence). V was cut by 8 bases and J by 6 bases, with 9 bases left in between. The CDR3 sequence is CASGGRDTQYF. DNA of the CDR3: TGTGCCAGCGGAGGGCGGGATACGCAGTATTTT.